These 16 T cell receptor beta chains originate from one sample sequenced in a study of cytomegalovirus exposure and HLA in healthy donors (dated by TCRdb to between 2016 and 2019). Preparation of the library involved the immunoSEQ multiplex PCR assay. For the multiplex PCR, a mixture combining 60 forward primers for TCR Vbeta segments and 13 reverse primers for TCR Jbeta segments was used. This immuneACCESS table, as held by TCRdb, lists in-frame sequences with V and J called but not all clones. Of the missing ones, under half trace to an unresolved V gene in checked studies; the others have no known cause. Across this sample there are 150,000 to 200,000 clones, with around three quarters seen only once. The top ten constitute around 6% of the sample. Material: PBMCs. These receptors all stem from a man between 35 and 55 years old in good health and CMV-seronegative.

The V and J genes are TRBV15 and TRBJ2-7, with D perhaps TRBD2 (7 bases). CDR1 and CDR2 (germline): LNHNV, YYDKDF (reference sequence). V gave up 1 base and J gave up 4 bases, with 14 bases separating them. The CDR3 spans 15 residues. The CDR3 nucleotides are TGTGCCACCAGCAGAGCAAAGGGGGGAGGGTACGAGCAGTACTTC. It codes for CATSRAKGGGYEQYF.

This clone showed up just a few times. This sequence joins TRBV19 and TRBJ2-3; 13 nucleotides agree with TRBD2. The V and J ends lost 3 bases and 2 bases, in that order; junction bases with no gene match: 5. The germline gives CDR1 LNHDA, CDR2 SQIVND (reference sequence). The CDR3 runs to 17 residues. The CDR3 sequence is CASSIYGLAGATDTQYF. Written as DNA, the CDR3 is TGTGCCAGTAGTATTTACGGACTAGCGGGAGCCACAGATACGCAGTATTTT.

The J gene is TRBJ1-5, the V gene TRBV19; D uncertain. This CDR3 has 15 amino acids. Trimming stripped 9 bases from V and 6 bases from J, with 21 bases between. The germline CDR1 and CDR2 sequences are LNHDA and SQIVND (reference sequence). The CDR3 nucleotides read TGTGCCAGCAACACGTTGGGTTCTGGGAGTCAGCCCCAGCATTTT. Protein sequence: CASNTLGSGSQPQHF.

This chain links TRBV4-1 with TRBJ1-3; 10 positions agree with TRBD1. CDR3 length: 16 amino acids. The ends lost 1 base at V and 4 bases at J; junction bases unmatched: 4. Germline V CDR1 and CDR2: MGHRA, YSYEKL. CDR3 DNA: TGCGCCAGCAGCCAAGCCGGGACAGGGGTCGGAAACACCATATATTTT. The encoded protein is CASSQAGTGVGNTIYF.

DNA of the CDR3: TGCGCCAGCAGCTTGGGGGCTAGCGGGGGTGAGGAGACCCAGTACTTC. It encodes CASSLGASGGEETQYF. V and J are TRBV5-1 and TRBJ2-5, with 10 bases aligning to TRBD2. V was pared by 0 bases and J by 5 bases, with 7 bases of the junction left unmatched. CDR1 and CDR2 from the germline V gene are SGHRS and YFSETQ. The CDR3 length is 16 residues.

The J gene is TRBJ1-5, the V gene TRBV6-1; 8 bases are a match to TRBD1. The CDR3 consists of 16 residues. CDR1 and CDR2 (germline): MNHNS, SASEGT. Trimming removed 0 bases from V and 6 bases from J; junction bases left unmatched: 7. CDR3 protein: CASSEASGTGIQPQHF. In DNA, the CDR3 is TGTGCCAGCAGTGAAGCCTCCGGGACAGGAATTCAGCCCCAGCATTTT.

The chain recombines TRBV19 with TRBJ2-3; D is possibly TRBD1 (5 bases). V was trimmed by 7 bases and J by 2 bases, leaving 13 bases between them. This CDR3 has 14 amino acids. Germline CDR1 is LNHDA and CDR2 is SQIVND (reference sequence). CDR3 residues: CASMVQGPTDTQYF. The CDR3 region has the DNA TGTGCCAGTATGGTCCAGGGCCCCACAGATACGCAGTATTTT.

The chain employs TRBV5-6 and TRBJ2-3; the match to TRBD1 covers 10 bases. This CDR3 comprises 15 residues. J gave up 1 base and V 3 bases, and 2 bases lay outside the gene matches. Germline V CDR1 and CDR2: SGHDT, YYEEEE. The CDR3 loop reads CASSYDRGRTDTQYF. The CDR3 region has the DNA TGTGCCAGCAGCTACGACAGGGGGCGCACAGATACGCAGTATTTT.

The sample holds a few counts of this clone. The CDR3 region is CASSATPYNEQFF. The CDR3 DNA is TGTGCCAGTAGTGCGACACCCTACAATGAGCAGTTCTTC. The chain couples TRBV19 to TRBJ2-1, with D unclear. Trimming took off 5 bases at V and 2 bases at J, with 7 bases between the two ends. The germline gives CDR1 LNHDA, CDR2 SQIVND (reference sequence). The CDR3 length is 13 residues.

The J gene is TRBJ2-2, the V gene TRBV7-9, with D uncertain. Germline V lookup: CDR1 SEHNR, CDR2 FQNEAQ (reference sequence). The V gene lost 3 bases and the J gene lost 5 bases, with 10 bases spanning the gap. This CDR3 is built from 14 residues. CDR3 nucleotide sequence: TGTGCCAGCAGCTTGCCCGGTTGGACCGGGGAGCTGTTTTTT. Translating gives CASSLPGWTGELFF.

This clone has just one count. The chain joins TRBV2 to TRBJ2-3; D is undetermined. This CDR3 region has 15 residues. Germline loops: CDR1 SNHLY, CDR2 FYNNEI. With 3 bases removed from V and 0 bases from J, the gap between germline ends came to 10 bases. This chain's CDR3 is CASSDGQTSTDTQYF. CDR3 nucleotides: TGTGCCAGCAGTGATGGCCAGACTAGCACAGATACGCAGTATTTT.

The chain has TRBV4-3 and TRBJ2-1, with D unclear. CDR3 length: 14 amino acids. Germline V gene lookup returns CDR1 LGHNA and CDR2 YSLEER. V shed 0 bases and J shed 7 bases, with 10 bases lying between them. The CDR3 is CASSQDTRHNEQFF. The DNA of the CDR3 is TGCGCCAGCAGCCAAGATACCAGACATAATGAGCAGTTCTTC.

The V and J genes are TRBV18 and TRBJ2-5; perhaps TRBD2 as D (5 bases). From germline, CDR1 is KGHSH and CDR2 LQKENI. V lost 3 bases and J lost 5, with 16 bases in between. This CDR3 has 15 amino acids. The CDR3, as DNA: TGTGCCAGCTCACCGAATGGGCCGCCGGGGGAGACCCAGTACTTC. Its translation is CASSPNGPPGETQYF.

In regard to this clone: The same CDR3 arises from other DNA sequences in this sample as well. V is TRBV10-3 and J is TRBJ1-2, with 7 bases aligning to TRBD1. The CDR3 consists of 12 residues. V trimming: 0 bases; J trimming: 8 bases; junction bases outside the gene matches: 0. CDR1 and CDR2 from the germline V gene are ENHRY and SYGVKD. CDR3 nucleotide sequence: TGTGCCATCAGTGAGTCAGGGGGCGGCTACACCTTC. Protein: CAISESGGGYTF.

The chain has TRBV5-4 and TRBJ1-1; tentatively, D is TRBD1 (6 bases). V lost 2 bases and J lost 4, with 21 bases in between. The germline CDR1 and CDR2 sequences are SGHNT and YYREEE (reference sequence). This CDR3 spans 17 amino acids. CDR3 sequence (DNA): TGTGCCAGCAGCTTTGGCGCCGGGGGGCTAGGGGGCACTGAAGCTTTCTTT. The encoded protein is CASSFGAGGLGGTEAFF.

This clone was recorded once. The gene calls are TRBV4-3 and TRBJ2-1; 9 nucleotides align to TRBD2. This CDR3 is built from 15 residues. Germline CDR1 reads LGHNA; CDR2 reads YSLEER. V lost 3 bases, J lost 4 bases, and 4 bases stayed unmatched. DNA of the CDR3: TGCGCCAGCAGCCAGACTAGCGGAGGATACAATGAGCAGTTCTTC. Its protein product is CASSQTSGGYNEQFF.